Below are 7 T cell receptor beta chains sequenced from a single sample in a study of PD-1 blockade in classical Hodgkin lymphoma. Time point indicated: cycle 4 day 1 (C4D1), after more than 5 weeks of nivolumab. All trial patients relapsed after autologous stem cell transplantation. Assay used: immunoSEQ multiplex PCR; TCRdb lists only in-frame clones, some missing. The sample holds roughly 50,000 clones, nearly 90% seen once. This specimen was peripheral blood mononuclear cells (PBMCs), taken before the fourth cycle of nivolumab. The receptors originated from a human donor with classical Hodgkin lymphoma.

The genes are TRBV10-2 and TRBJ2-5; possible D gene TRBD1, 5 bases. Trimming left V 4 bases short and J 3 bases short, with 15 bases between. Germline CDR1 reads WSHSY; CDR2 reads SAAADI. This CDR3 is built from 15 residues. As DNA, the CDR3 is TGCGCCAGCAGTGCGGACGGAGACAGAAAAGAGACCCAGTACTTC. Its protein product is CASSADGDRKETQYF.

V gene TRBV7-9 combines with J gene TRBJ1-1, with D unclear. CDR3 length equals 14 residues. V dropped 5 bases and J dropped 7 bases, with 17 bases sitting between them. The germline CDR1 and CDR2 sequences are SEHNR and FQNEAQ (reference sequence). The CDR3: CASSQQRAMDEAFF. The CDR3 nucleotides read TGTGCCAGCAGCCAACAACGGGCAATGGATGAAGCTTTCTTT.

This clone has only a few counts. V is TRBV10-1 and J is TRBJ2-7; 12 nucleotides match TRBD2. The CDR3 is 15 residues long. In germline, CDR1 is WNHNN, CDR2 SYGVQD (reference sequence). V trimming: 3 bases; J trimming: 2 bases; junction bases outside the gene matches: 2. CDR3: CASSERLAGAYEQYF. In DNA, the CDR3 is TGCGCCAGCAGTGAAAGACTAGCGGGAGCCTACGAGCAGTACTTC.

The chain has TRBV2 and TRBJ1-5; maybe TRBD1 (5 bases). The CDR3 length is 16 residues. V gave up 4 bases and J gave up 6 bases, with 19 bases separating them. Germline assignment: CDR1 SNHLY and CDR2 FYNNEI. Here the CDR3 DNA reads TGTGCCAGCAGTGTTAGTAGTTGGGGGTGGGCTCAGCCCCAGCATTTT. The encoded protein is CASSVSSWGWAQPQHF.

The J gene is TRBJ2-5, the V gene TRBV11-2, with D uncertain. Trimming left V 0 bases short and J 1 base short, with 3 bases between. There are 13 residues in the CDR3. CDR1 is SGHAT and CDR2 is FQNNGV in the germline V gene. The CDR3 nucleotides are TGTGCCAGCAGCTTAGAGGTCCAAGAGACCCAGTACTTC. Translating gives CASSLEVQETQYF.

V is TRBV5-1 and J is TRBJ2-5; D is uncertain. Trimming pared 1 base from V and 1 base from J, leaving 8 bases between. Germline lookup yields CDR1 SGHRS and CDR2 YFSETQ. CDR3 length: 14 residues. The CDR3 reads CASSLIHLQETQYF. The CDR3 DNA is TGCGCCAGCAGCTTGATCCATCTCCAAGAGACCCAGTACTTC. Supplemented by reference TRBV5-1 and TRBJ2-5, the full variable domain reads KAGVTQTPRYLIKTRGQQVTLSCSPISGHRSVSWYQQTPGQGLQFLFEYFSETQRNKGNFPGRFSGRQFSNSRSEMNVSTLELGDSALYLCASSLIHLQETQYFGPGTRLLVL.

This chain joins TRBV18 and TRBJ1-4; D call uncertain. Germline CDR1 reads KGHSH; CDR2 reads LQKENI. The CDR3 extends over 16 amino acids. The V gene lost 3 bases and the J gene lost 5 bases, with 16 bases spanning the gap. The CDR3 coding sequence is TGTGCCAGCTCACCCCGGTCATTAGGACCCAATGAAAAACTGTTTTTT. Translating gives CASSPRSLGPNEKLFF.